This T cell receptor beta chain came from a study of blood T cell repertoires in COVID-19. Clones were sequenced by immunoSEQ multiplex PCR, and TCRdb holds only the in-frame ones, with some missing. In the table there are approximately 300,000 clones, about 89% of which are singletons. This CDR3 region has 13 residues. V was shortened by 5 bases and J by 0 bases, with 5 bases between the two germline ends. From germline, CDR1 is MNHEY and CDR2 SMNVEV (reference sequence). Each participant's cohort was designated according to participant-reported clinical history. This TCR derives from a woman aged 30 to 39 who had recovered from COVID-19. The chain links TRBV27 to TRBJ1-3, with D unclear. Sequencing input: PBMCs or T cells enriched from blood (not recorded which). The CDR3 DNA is TGTGCCAGCAGTGCTACCTCTGGAAACACCATATATTTT. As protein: CASSATSGNTIYF.